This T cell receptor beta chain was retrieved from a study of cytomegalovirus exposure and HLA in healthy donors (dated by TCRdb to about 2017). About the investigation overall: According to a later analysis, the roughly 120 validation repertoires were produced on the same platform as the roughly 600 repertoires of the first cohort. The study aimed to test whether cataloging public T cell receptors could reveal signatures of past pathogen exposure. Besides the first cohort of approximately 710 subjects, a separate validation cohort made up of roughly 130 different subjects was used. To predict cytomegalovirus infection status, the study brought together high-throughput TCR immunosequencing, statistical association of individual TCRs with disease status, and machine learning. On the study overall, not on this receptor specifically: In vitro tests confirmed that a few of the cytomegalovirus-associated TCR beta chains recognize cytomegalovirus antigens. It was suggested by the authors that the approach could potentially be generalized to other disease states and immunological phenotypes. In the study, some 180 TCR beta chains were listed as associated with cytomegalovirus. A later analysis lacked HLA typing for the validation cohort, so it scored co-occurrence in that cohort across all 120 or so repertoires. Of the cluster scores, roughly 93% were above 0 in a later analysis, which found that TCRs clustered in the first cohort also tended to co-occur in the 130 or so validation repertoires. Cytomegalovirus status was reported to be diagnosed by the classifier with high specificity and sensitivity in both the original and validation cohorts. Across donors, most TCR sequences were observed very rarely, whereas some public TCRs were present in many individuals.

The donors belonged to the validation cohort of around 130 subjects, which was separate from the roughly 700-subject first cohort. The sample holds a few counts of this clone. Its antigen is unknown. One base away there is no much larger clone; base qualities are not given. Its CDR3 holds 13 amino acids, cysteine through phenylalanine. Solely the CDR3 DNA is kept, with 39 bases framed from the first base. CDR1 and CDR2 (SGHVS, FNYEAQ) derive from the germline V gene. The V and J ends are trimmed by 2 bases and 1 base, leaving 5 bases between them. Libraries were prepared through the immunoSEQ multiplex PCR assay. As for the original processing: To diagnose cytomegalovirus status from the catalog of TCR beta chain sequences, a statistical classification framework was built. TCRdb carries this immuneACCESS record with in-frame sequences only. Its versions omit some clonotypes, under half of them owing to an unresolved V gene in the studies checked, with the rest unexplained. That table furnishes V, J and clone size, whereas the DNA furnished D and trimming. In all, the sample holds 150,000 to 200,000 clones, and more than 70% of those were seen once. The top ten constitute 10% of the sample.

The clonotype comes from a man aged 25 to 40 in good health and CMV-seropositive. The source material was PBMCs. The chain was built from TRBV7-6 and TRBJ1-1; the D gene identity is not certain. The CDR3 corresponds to CASSLSENTEAFF. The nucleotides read TGTGCCAGCAGCTTATCAGAGAACACTGAAGCTTTCTTT. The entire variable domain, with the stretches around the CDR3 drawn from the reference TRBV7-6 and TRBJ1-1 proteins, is GAGVSQSPRYKVTKRGQDVALRCDPISGHVSLYWYRQALGQGPEFLTYFNYEAQQDKSGLPNDRFSAERPEGSISTLTIQRTEQRDSAMYRCASSLSENTEAFFGQGTRLTVV.